The 20 T cell receptor beta chains given below trace back to one sample, sequenced in a study of blood T cells in healthy people across ages. Primers used in a second PCR of roughly 6 to 11 cycles were a sample-barcoded 5' primer and a J-beta primer mix. MiXCR, applied by TCRdb to the 5' RACE reads, yields one record per CDR3 protein. The data show roughly 790,000 distinct CDR3 sequences, about 42% seen once. The sample taken for sequencing was blood. The receptors originated from a woman aged 60-70 years in good health.

This clonotype was seen a handful of times. The gene calls are TRBV10-3 and TRBJ2-5; D unclear. Germline V CDR1 and CDR2: ENHRY, SYGVKD. V was pared by 2 bases and J by 3 bases, with 4 bases between. The CDR3 contains 12 residues. CDR3 nucleotides: TGTGCCATCAGTGAGGCAGAAGAGACCCAGTACTTC. It yields the protein CAISEAEETQYF.

This clonotype was counted only a few times. The gene calls are TRBV20-1 and TRBJ2-5, with 10 bases fitting TRBD2. From germline, CDR1 is DFQATT and CDR2 SNEGSKA (reference sequence). This CDR3 comprises 17 residues. The J segment lost 5 bases and the V segment lost 0 bases, leaving 12 bases of the junction unmatched. The CDR3 region has the DNA TGCAGTGCTAGAGATTCACGAGCGGGGGGGCCGGGTGAGACCCAGTACTTC. It specifies CSARDSRAGGPGETQYF.

V usage is TRBV12-3 or TRBV12-4 and J usage is TRBJ2-7; possibly TRBD1 or TRBD2 for D (5 bases each). V was shortened by 6 bases and J by 1 base, with 16 bases between the two germline ends. This CDR3 comprises 15 residues. This CDR3 is CASSPQGPISYEQYF. DNA of the CDR3: TGTGCCAGCAGCCCGCAGGGACCGATTTCCTACGAGCAGTACTTC.

The chain links TRBV24-1 to TRBJ2-3; D is possibly TRBD2 (5 bases). The germline V and J ends were trimmed by 9 bases and 6 bases, with 30 bases remaining between them. CDR3 length equals 18 residues. Germline-derived CDR1 and CDR2 are KGHDR and SFDVKD. CDR3 bases: TGTGCCACCCTTTTACGGGAAGCCTCCGTGTATGAGTCGGATACGCAGTATTTT. Protein: CATLLREASVYESDTQYF.

The chain carries TRBV20-1 and TRBJ2-3, with 8 bases identical to TRBD1. Germline lookup yields CDR1 DFQATT and CDR2 SNEGSKA (reference sequence). This CDR3 spans 14 amino acids. After removal of 6 bases from V and 6 bases from J, the junction contained 11 bases not matched to a gene. Written as DNA, the CDR3 is TGCAGTGCCGAGGGGTCAGGGGGCTTGGATACGCAGTATTTT. This gives the protein CSAEGSGGLDTQYF.

Only a few counts were recorded for this clonotype. The chain carries TRBV6-2 or TRBV6-3 and TRBJ2-7; maybe TRBD1 (5 bases). This CDR3 has 14 residues. Germline CDR1 MNHEY, CDR2 SVGEGT. V was shortened by 5 bases and J by 1 base, with 12 bases between the two germline ends. The CDR3 spells CASSKNRRSYEQYF. The CDR3, as DNA: TGTGCCAGCAGTAAGAACAGGCGGTCCTACGAGCAGTACTTC.

This clonotype was observed many times. This sequence joins TRBV10-3 and TRBJ2-5, with 13 bases lining up with TRBD2. The CDR3 is made up of 15 amino acids. The germline V gene encodes CDR1 ENHRY and CDR2 SYGVKD. V lost 5 bases and J lost 4; bases outside the gene matches: 4. CDR3 loop: CAISPGTSGTETQYF. The CDR3 bases are TGTGCCATCAGTCCGGGGACTAGCGGGACAGAGACCCAGTACTTC.

The rearrangement joins TRBV7-2 to TRBJ2-3, with D hard to call. The germline CDR1 and CDR2 sequences are SGHTA and FQGNSA. Trimming took off 4 bases at V and 2 bases at J, with 4 bases between the two ends. The CDR3 extends over 12 amino acids. CDR3 residues: CASSWDTDTQYF. The CDR3 region has the DNA TGTGCCAGCAGCTGGGACACAGATACGCAGTATTTT.

The rearrangement links TRBV7-3 to TRBJ1-1; D possibly corresponds to TRBD1 (5 bases). V dropped 4 bases and J dropped 0 bases, with 9 bases sitting between them. Germline V gene sequence: CDR1 SGHTA, CDR2 FQGTGA. The CDR3 has 14 amino acids. The CDR3 DNA follows: TGTGCCAGCAGCTCCGGACACCTGAACACTGAAGCTTTCTTT. This encodes CASSSGHLNTEAFF. Complete variable domain (other parts from reference TRBV7-3 and TRBJ1-1): GAGVSQTPSNKVTEKGKYVELRCDPISGHTALYWYRQSLGQGPEFLIYFQGTGAADDSGLPNDRFFAVRPEGSVSTLKIQRTERGDSAVYLCASSSGHLNTEAFFGQGTRLTVV.

J is TRBJ2-3 and V is TRBV9; no firm D call. V was shortened by 3 bases and J by 0 bases, with 8 bases between the two germline ends. The CDR3 runs to 14 residues. The germline CDR1 and CDR2 sequences are SGDLS and YYNGEE. The CDR3 here is CASSASSSTDTQYF. CDR3 nucleotides: TGTGCCAGCAGCGCCTCGTCTAGCACAGATACGCAGTATTTT.

J is TRBJ2-5 and V is TRBV2; D not resolved. This CDR3 is built from 13 residues. Germline V gives CDR1 SNHLY, CDR2 FYNNEI. The V end lost 6 bases, the J end lost 2 bases, and 10 bases lay between the germline ends. The CDR3, as DNA: TGTGCCAGCAGAGACACCTCACAAGAGACCCAGTACTTC. The encoded protein is CASRDTSQETQYF.

To note about this clonotype: A much larger clonotype is one base distant, so this may be a read error. V usage is TRBV7-3 and J usage is TRBJ2-1; D is unclear. Germline V gene sequence: CDR1 SGHTA, CDR2 FQGTGA. Trimming took 8 bases from V and 3 from J, leaving 8 bases between them. This CDR3 spans 12 amino acids. The CDR3 region has the DNA TGTGCCAGCGGCATCAACTACAATGAGCAGTTCTTC. It codes for CASGINYNEQFF. Supplemented by reference TRBV7-3 and TRBJ2-1, the full variable domain reads GAGVSQTPSNKVTEKGKYVELRCDPISGHTALYWYRQSLGQGPEFLIYFQGTGAADDSGLPNDRFFAVRPEGSVSTLKIQRTERGDSAVYLCASGINYNEQFFGPGTRLTVL.

This clonotype appeared a few times. The chain recombines TRBV9 with TRBJ2-4; 8 nucleotides line up with TRBD1. The trim removed 4 bases at V and 0 bases at J, leaving 6 bases unmatched. Per germline, CDR1 SGDLS and CDR2 YYNGEE. The CDR3 totals 16 residues. The CDR3 DNA is TGTGCCAGCAGCTCAGGGGGCGCGGGAGCCAAAAACATTCAGTACTTC. It yields the protein CASSSGGAGAKNIQYF.

The V call is TRBV2, the J call TRBJ2-1, with TRBD2 matching 10 bases. This CDR3 contains 16 residues. V trimming: 4 bases; J trimming: 8 bases; junction bases outside the gene matches: 11. Looked up from germline, CDR1 is SNHLY and CDR2 is FYNNEI. The CDR3 DNA is TGTGCCAGCAGTGGGACTAGCGGCCGATTTAGGGATGAGCAGTTCTTC. It encodes CASSGTSGRFRDEQFF.

V usage is TRBV7-2 and J usage is TRBJ2-3; no clear D. Germline V gives CDR1 SGHTA, CDR2 FQGNSA. The CDR3 runs to 14 residues. With 3 bases removed from V and 0 bases from J, the gap between germline ends came to 7 bases. CDR3: CASSFRSSTDTQYF. As DNA, the CDR3 is TGTGCCAGCAGCTTTCGCAGCAGCACAGATACGCAGTATTTT.

This clonotype was recorded many times. In DNA, the CDR3 is TGTGCCAGCAGTCTAGGACAGCGGCCGGGTGAGCAGTTCTTC. Its protein product is CASSLGQRPGEQFF. This sequence joins TRBV27 and TRBJ2-1; maybe TRBD1 (6 bases). The V end was cut by 5 bases, the J end by 9 bases, with 17 bases between. The CDR3 has 14 amino acids. Germline CDR1 and CDR2: MNHEY and SMNVEV (reference sequence).

This rearrangement joins TRBV6-5 to TRBJ2-5, with TRBD1 as a possible D gene (5 bases). In germline, CDR1 is MNHEY, CDR2 SVGAGI. V lost 4 bases to trimming and J lost 3 bases, with 9 bases between them. The length of the CDR3 is 13 residues. CDR3: CASSLSGKETQYF. CDR3 bases: TGTGCCAGCAGTTTGTCAGGGAAAGAGACCCAGTACTTC.

The count of this clonotype is one. CDR3 nucleotides: TGTGCCAGCAGCCAAGGGGGAGAGAGCACCTACGAGCAGTACTTC. It codes for CASSQGGESTYEQYF. J is TRBJ2-7 and V is TRBV4-2, with TRBD2 as a possible D gene (5 bases). The ends were cut back, 1 base at V and 2 bases at J, with 12 bases in the middle. The germline CDR1 and CDR2 sequences are LGHNA and YNFKEQ. CDR3 size: 15 residues.

The chain couples TRBV28 to TRBJ2-7; no reliable D call. Trimming pared 5 bases from V and 2 bases from J, leaving 13 bases between. The length of the CDR3 is 14 residues. CDR1 is MDHEN and CDR2 is SYDVKM in the germline V gene. Written as DNA, the CDR3 is TGTGCCAGCAGTCCTGGTCCGGAACCCTACGAGCAGTACTTC. The encoded protein is CASSPGPEPYEQYF.

The chain uses TRBV2 and TRBJ2-2; D may be TRBD2 (6 bases). The CDR3 is 14 amino acids. Germline-derived CDR1 and CDR2 are SNHLY and FYNNEI. Trimming pared 8 bases from V and 2 bases from J, leaving 12 bases between. The CDR3 bases are TGTGCCAGCCGGGGCGGGACCAACACCGGGGAGCTGTTTTTT. Its protein is CASRGGTNTGELFF.